The source of this T cell receptor (beta chain) is a study of blood T cells in healthy people across ages. As to this clonotype: Its antigen is unknown.

The use of a sample-barcoded 5' primer and a J-beta primer mix characterized a second PCR of about 6 to 12 cycles. MiXCR, applied by TCRdb to the 5' RACE reads, yields one record per CDR3 protein. This sample carries hundreds of thousands of distinct CDR3 sequences, 58% of them seen once, and the ten largest clones take 22%. Findings and caveats of the study: Estimates based on one million T cells were treated as lower bounds. Strong correlation existed between TCR beta diversity and naive T cell percentage.

Isolating PBMCs gave at least 6.5 million of these cells per sample. Trimming removed 5 bases at V and 2 bases at J, with 12 bases between. Germline-derived CDR1 and CDR2 are DFQATT and SNEGSKA (reference sequence). The CDR3 spans 13 residues. J is TRBJ2-5 and V is TRBV20-1, with D possibly matching TRBD2 (6 bases). The sequence came from a man under 40 in good health. Sequencing was performed on blood. CDR3 in DNA: TGCAGTGCTGGAGGGACTCCTCAAGAGACCCAGTACTTC. Its translation is CSAGGTPQETQYF.